The rows below give T cell receptor beta chains drawn from one sample of a study of human T cells and chemical hapten exposure. TCRdb redid the calling of the 5' RACE reads with MiXCR, one entry per CDR3 protein. Counted here are about 140,000 distinct CDR3 sequences, around 4% occurring once; the ten biggest clones make up approximately 1.4%. The receptors were sampled from a female donor in good health. The CDR3 runs from the conserved cysteine through the conserved F or W. The D gene is left open where the match is weak. Only some rows state a clone size, as once, few, many or a class for expanded clones.

NA	many	TRBJ2-7	TRBV7-3	9	TGTGCCAGCAGCCCGGGGCACCTATTC	CASSPGHLF
NA	many	TRBJ1-2	TRBV5-6	14	TGTGCCAGCAGCTGGAGGGACGGCGACTATGGCTACACCTTC	CASSWRDGDYGYTF
NA	many	TRBJ1-2	TRBV5-1	15	TGCGCCAGCCGCTGGGAGACAGAGATGTTTTATGGCTACACCTTC	CASRWETEMFYGYTF
TRBD2	many	TRBJ2-3	TRBV7-2	16	TGTGCCAGCAGCTCCCGACTAGCGGCTTACACAGATACGCAGTATTTT	CASSSRLAAYTDTQYF
TRBD2	many	TRBJ2-2	TRBV20-1	14	TGCAGTGCAAGTAGCGGGGAGAGGGGCGGGGAGCTGTTTTTT	CSASSGERGGELFF
TRBD1	many	TRBJ1-2	TRBV6-2/TRBV6-3	16	TGTGCCAGCAGTTGGGACAGGGAGAAGCCCGACTATGGCTACACCTTC	CASSWDREKPDYGYTF
NA	NA	TRBJ1-2	TRBV20-1	12	TGCAGTGCTTGGGAGGCCCTTCATGGCTACACCTTC	CSAWEALHGYTF
NA	many	TRBJ2-3	TRBV24-1	13	TGTGCCACCCGCGGTAGCGGCACAGATACGCAGTATTTT	CATRGSGTDTQYF
NA	many	TRBJ2-3	TRBV24-1	15	TGTGCCACCAGTGATTTGGTTCTTTCCACAGATACGCAGTATTTT	CATSDLVLSTDTQYF
NA	many	TRBJ1-2	TRBV20-1	15	TGCAGTGCCCCAGGGTTAGGTTGGGTTTCGTATGGCTACACCTTC	CSAPGLGWVSYGYTF
NA	many	TRBJ2-1	TRBV9	15	TGTGCCAGCAGCACGTCAATGGGGGGTTACAATGAGCAGTTCTTC	CASSTSMGGYNEQFF
NA	many	TRBJ1-2	TRBV5-4	14	TGTGCCAGCAGCTTGGATGGTCGCGTCTATGGCTACACCTTC	CASSLDGRVYGYTF
NA	many	TRBJ2-5	TRBV19	14	TGTGCCAGTAGTATGGCGGGACAGCGAGAGACCCAGTACTTC	CASSMAGQRETQYF
NA	few	TRBJ1-5	TRBV3-1	14	TGTGCCAGCAGCCAAGGGGGCGGAGGTCAGCCCCAGCATTTT	CASSQGGGGQPQHF
NA	NA	TRBJ1-6	TRBV5-6	14	TGTGCCAGCAGCTTGGACAGGGTTGCACCACCCCTCCACTTT	CASSLDRVAPPLHF
NA	few	TRBJ1-2	TRBV30	13	TGTGCCTGGAGTCCCCCCAGTCACTATGGCTACACCTTC	CAWSPPSHYGYTF
TRBD2	many	TRBJ2-5	TRBV10-3	13	TGTGCCATCAGGGGACTAGCGGGAGAGACCCAGTACTTC	CAIRGLAGETQYF
TRBD2	many	TRBJ2-1	TRBV11-2	15	TGTGCCAGCAGCCCGGGACTAGCGGGGCCCAATGAGCAGTTCTTC	CASSPGLAGPNEQFF
NA	NA	TRBJ2-3	TRBV7-2	14	TGTGCCAGCAGCTCCCGAGGGACCACAGATACGCAGTATTTT	CASSSRGTTDTQYF
NA	many	TRBJ2-1	TRBV28	17	TGTGCCAGCAGTTTCCTCTTGGGGGCGCAAACCTACAATGAGCAGTTCTTC	CASSFLLGAQTYNEQFF
NA	many	TRBJ2-3	TRBV3-1	11	TGTGCCAGCAGCGGAAGAGATACGCAGTATTTT	CASSGRDTQYF
TRBD2	many	TRBJ2-3	TRBV12-5	17	TGTGCTAGTGGCAGCACCCCCAGAGCGGGGGGGCCAGATACGCAGTATTTT	CASGSTPRAGGPDTQYF
TRBD1	many	TRBJ1-2	TRBV6-2/TRBV6-3	17	TGTGCCAGCAGTTACTTAGGGTCTGGGACAGGATTCTATGGCTACACCTTC	CASSYLGSGTGFYGYTF
TRBD2	many	TRBJ2-1	TRBV18	13	TGTGCCAGCTCACCTCTAGCGGGGCAGGAGCAGTTCTTC	CASSPLAGQEQFF
NA	NA	TRBJ1-3	TRBV12-3/TRBV12-4	20	TGTGCCAGCAGTTCCGACTCCTGGGATGGGCCGGCAGACTCTGGAAACACCATATATTTT	CASSSDSWDGPADSGNTIYF
NA	many	TRBJ1-3	TRBV27	14	TGTGCCAGCAGTCCTATTATCTCTGGAAACACCATATATTTT	CASSPIISGNTIYF
TRBD1	many	TRBJ1-2	TRBV27	15	TGTGCCAGCAGTCAACTAGGGGGCGCGATTCGAGGCTACACCTTC	CASSQLGGAIRGYTF
NA	NA	TRBJ2-3	TRBV10-3	16	TGTGCCATCAGTGAGGGGCCAACGACTGATGCAGATACGCAGTATTTT	CAISEGPTTDADTQYF
NA	many	TRBJ2-2	TRBV13	15	TGTGCCAGCAGAGAGACACACCTGAACACCGGGGAGCTGTTTTTT	CASRETHLNTGELFF
NA	many	TRBJ1-6	TRBV27	18	TGTGCCAGCAGTTTAGGGGGGACCTTCAACTCCTATAATTCACCCCTCCACTTT	CASSLGGTFNSYNSPLHF
NA	many	TRBJ2-7	TRBV13	14	TGTGCCAGCAGCTTAGGAGACCTCGCTGGCGAGCAGTACTTC	CASSLGDLAGEQYF
NA	few	TRBJ1-6	TRBV20-1	15	TGCAGTGCCCCCACGCCCGGGGGAGGTAATTCACCCCTCCACTTT	CSAPTPGGGNSPLHF
TRBD2	NA	TRBJ2-1	TRBV5-4	17	TGTGCCAGCAGCTTCGCTGGGCGGGGGGGCCGCTACAATGAGCAGTTCTTC	CASSFAGRGGRYNEQFF
NA	many	TRBJ1-5	TRBV20-1	15	TGCAGTGCTATTCAACCAGGCTGGGCACATCAGCCCCAGCATTTT	CSAIQPGWAHQPQHF
NA	few	TRBJ1-5	TRBV2	13	TGTGCCAGCAGTGAACGGGGTAATCAGCCCCAGCATTTT	CASSERGNQPQHF
NA	many	TRBJ1-5	TRBV20-1	13	TGCAGTGCCACCACAGGGCTAGGTCAGCCCCAGCATTTT	CSATTGLGQPQHF
NA	few	TRBJ1-1	TRBV6-2/TRBV6-3	12	TGTGCCAGCAGTTTTACCGTCGCGAGAGCTTTCTTT	CASSFTVARAFF
TRBD1	many	TRBJ2-1	TRBV5-1	19	TGCGCCAGCAGCGCGGAACGAGCGGGACAGGGATTGGGCTACAATGAGCAGTTCTTC	CASSAERAGQGLGYNEQFF
TRBD1	many	TRBJ2-7	TRBV28	15	TGTGCCAGCAGTTCGACTGACAGGGTAATGTACGAGCAGTACTTC	CASSSTDRVMYEQYF
NA	few	TRBJ1-4	TRBV12-3/TRBV12-4	16	TGTGCCAGCAGTTTCAGTCGGGACCAACCCTGGGGAAAACTGTTTTTT	CASSFSRDQPWGKLFF
NA	many	TRBJ1-4	TRBV5-1	15	TGCGCCAGCAGCCGCGACGGCAAGTATAATGAAAAACTGTTTTTT	CASSRDGKYNEKLFF
NA	NA	TRBJ1-3	TRBV12-3/TRBV12-4	15	TGTGCCAGCAGTTTAGGGGGGTCCTCGGGAAACACCAGATATTTT	CASSLGGSSGNTRYF
NA	many	TRBJ2-7	TRBV10-3	18	TGTGCCATCAGTGAGTATCAGGGGCCCACTCGGACTCAGTACGAGCAGTACTTC	CAISEYQGPTRTQYEQYF
TRBD1	many	TRBJ2-3	TRBV28	24	TGTGCCAGCAATGACAGGAACAAAGCTGTAACATTGTGGGGACAGGGTCGTAACCCAGATACGCAGTATTTT	CASNDRNKAVTLWGQGRNPDTQYF
TRBD1	few	TRBJ1-1	TRBV18	16	TGTGCCAGCTCACAGCTCCTGACAGGGCTTAACACTGAAGCTTTCTTT	CASSQLLTGLNTEAFF